The 26 T cell receptor beta chains presented below share a single source sample, sequenced in a study of Ad26.COV2.S vaccination and SARS-CoV-2 variants. Measured with immunoSEQ multiplex PCR; TCRdb has only the in-frame clones, and not every one. The table shows more than 150,000 clones, with 70% to 90% occurring only once. Material: peripheral blood, obtained after recovery from COVID-19. These receptors all come from a human donor who had recovered from COVID-19.

The chain employs TRBV7-9 and TRBJ2-7, with TRBD2 identical over 8 bases. The ends lost 2 bases at V and 0 bases at J; junction bases unmatched: 3. Germline-derived CDR1 and CDR2 are SEHNR and FQNEAQ (reference sequence). This CDR3 spans 15 amino acids. Here the CDR3 reads CASSLTSGYSYEQYF. The CDR3 DNA reads TGTGCCAGCAGCTTAACTAGCGGATACTCCTACGAGCAGTACTTC.

This chain joins TRBV2 and TRBJ2-1; 16 nucleotides agree with TRBD2. This CDR3 has 17 amino acids. The V gene end was trimmed by 9 bases and the J gene end by 0 bases; junction bases not matched to a gene: 5. Germline CDR1 is SNHLY and CDR2 is FYNNEI. CDR3 sequence (DNA): TGTGCCAGTTCGGGACTAGCGGGGGGGAGCTCCTACAATGAGCAGTTCTTC. It codes for CASSGLAGGSSYNEQFF.

V is TRBV7-9 and J is TRBJ1-1; D not certain. This CDR3 has 13 amino acids. The V and J ends lost 7 bases and 4 bases respectively, with 13 bases between them. Germline V gene data show CDR1 as SEHNR and CDR2 as FQNEAQ (reference sequence). The CDR3 DNA is TGTGCCAGCACCCGATCTTCTGTCACTGAAGCTTTCTTT. It is translated as CASTRSSVTEAFF.

V and J are TRBV12-5 and TRBJ1-1; D not resolved. The ends were cut back, 1 base at V and 4 bases at J, with 7 bases in the middle. This CDR3 is built from 13 residues. CDR1 LGHNT and CDR2 FRNRAP come from the germline V gene. Here the CDR3 DNA reads TGTGCTAGTGGTTTGGAAAGGTTCACTGAAGCTTTCTTT. This encodes CASGLERFTEAFF.

The chain is built from TRBV5-1 and TRBJ2-4; 8 bases line up with TRBD1. The junction had 4 bases not matched to a gene; V was cut back by 3 bases and J by 2 bases. This CDR3 has 15 amino acids. From germline, CDR1 is SGHRS and CDR2 YFSETQ. CDR3 DNA: TGCGCCAGCAGCTCCTCAGGGGGCTCCAAAAACATTCAGTACTTC. Residues: CASSSSGGSKNIQYF.

The V gene is TRBV12-3 or TRBV12-4, the J gene TRBJ2-7, with 8 bases lining up with TRBD1. The CDR3 runs to 12 residues. V lost 3 bases and J lost 6; bases outside the gene matches: 1. The CDR3 loop reads CASSLTGAEQYF. The CDR3 coding sequence is TGTGCCAGCAGTTTGACAGGGGCCGAGCAGTACTTC.

This clone was picked up a small number of times. V usage is TRBV2 and J usage is TRBJ2-6; D possibly matches TRBD1 or TRBD2 (5 bases each). The CDR3 runs to 15 residues. V lost 7 bases to trimming and J lost 4 bases, with 14 bases between them. CDR1 and CDR2 (germline): SNHLY, FYNNEI. CDR3 bases: TGTGCCAGCACCGAGCGAGGGGCCGGGGCCAACGTCCTGACTTTC. Its translation is CASTERGAGANVLTF.

V is TRBV7-6 and J is TRBJ2-1; 9 bases agree with TRBD1. The CDR3 is 15 residues long. The germline gives CDR1 SGHVS, CDR2 FNYEAQ. The trim removed 5 bases at V and 2 bases at J, leaving 4 bases unmatched. The CDR3 bases are TGTGCCAGCAGCATTGGACAGGGGCCCTACAATGAGCAGTTCTTC. It is translated as CASSIGQGPYNEQFF.

The V and J genes are TRBV5-1 and TRBJ1-1; 8 nucleotides align to TRBD1. CDR1 and CDR2 from the germline V gene are SGHRS and YFSETQ. The CDR3 has 16 amino acids. V was pared by 3 bases and J by 2 bases, with 9 bases of the junction left unmatched. The CDR3 here is CASSSRTGRLNTEAFF. The DNA of the CDR3 is TGCGCCAGCAGCTCCCGGACAGGGAGATTAAACACTGAAGCTTTCTTT.

This rearrangement joins TRBV9 to TRBJ2-6; D gene unclear. Between the trimmed V and J ends, which lost 1 base and 1 base, there was a span of 9 bases. CDR1 and CDR2 from the germline V gene are SGDLS and YYNGEE. The CDR3 spans 16 residues. The CDR3 nucleotides read TGTGCCAGCAGCGTACCCCTCGGGTCTGGGGCCAACGTCCTGACTTTC. Encoded protein: CASSVPLGSGANVLTF.

V is TRBV4-1 and J is TRBJ1-1; possible D gene TRBD1, 5 bases. The CDR3 extends over 12 amino acids. CDR1 is MGHRA, CDR2 YSYEKL, per germline. Trimming stripped 5 bases from V and 6 bases from J, with 10 bases between. The CDR3 sequence: CASSAGGAEAFF. The CDR3 DNA reads TGCGCCAGCAGCGCCGGGGGGGCTGAAGCTTTCTTT.

V gene TRBV9 combines with J gene TRBJ2-7, with 8 bases matching TRBD2. This CDR3 contains 15 residues. Per the germline V gene, CDR1 is SGDLS and CDR2 is YYNGEE. J gave up 4 bases and V 0 bases, and 6 bases lay outside the gene matches. In nucleotides, the CDR3 is TGTGCCAGCAGCGTAGGAGGTAGCGGGAAATACGAGCAGTACTTC. It codes for CASSVGGSGKYEQYF.

The rearrangement links TRBV12-3 or TRBV12-4 to TRBJ2-3; D unclear. This CDR3 has 13 residues. Trimming took 2 bases from V and 0 from J, leaving 3 bases between them. The CDR3 DNA sequence: TGTGCCAGCAGTTTAATCAGCACAGATACGCAGTATTTT. It encodes CASSLISTDTQYF.

The chain has TRBV2 and TRBJ2-7; 9 nucleotides align to TRBD2. The CDR3 covers 15 residues. V shed 7 bases, J shed 2 bases, and the junction held 9 bases outside the gene matches. Germline CDR1 and CDR2: SNHLY and FYNNEI. The CDR3, as DNA: TGTGCCAGCACCCCCGCTAGCGGGGCCGCCTACGAGCAGTACTTC. It translates to CASTPASGAAYEQYF.

This chain links TRBV15 with TRBJ1-3, with D perhaps TRBD1 (5 bases). CDR1 is LNHNV and CDR2 is YYDKDF in the germline V gene (reference sequence). This CDR3 has 21 amino acids. V was trimmed by 0 bases and J by 2 bases, leaving 26 bases between them. CDR3 protein: CATSRDIENWSPGGPGNTIYF. As DNA, the CDR3 is TGTGCCACCAGCAGAGATATAGAGAATTGGTCTCCCGGGGGACCTGGAAACACCATATATTTT.

The genes are TRBV19 and TRBJ2-1, with D tentatively TRBD1 (5 bases). CDR3 length: 13 residues. Trimming stripped 6 bases from V and 9 bases from J, with 15 bases between. Looked up from germline, CDR1 is LNHDA and CDR2 is SQIVND (reference sequence). CDR3 region: CASSQGRVGEQFF. The CDR3, as DNA: TGTGCCAGTAGCCAGGGCCGGGTAGGTGAGCAGTTCTTC.

V usage is TRBV14 and J usage is TRBJ2-3, with TRBD2 matching over 8 bases. CDR3 length equals 18 residues. Germline V CDR1 and CDR2: SGHDN, FVKESK. V shed 4 bases, J shed 1 base, and the junction held 13 bases outside the gene matches. CDR3 sequence reads: CASSPQLGTRMGTDTQYF. CDR3 bases: TGTGCCAGCAGCCCTCAGCTTGGGACTAGGATGGGCACAGATACGCAGTATTTT.

V and J are TRBV15 and TRBJ1-1; tentative D call: TRBD1 (6 bases). The V gene's germline CDR1 is LNHNV and CDR2 YYDKDF (reference sequence). The length of the CDR3 is 14 residues. Trimming removed 0 bases at V and 8 bases at J, with 13 bases between. The CDR3 region is CATSRDLSQGEAFF. The CDR3 nucleotides are TGTGCCACCAGCAGAGACCTATCCCAGGGGGAAGCTTTCTTT.

The rearrangement links TRBV5-1 to TRBJ2-7; no definite D call. The CDR3 covers 14 residues. The germline V gene has CDR1 SGHRS and CDR2 YFSETQ. Trimming took off 0 bases at V and 6 bases at J, with 13 bases between the two ends. DNA for the CDR3: TGCGCCAGCAGCTTGGCCGCGGCTAGACCCGAGCAGTACTTC. This encodes CASSLAAARPEQYF. Combining the CDR3 with reference TRBV5-1 and TRBJ2-7 gives the whole variable domain KAGVTQTPRYLIKTRGQQVTLSCSPISGHRSVSWYQQTPGQGLQFLFEYFSETQRNKGNFPGRFSGRQFSNSRSEMNVSTLELGDSALYLCASSLAAARPEQYFGPGTRLTVT.

The chain is built from TRBV7-9 and TRBJ2-1; 9 bases fit TRBD2. With 5 bases clipped from V and 3 bases from J, the junction kept 2 bases outside the gene matches. The CDR3 totals 14 residues. CDR1 is SEHNR, CDR2 FQNEAQ, per germline (reference sequence). This CDR3 reads CASSRSGSYNEQFF. For the CDR3, the DNA is TGTGCCAGCAGCCGTAGCGGGAGCTACAATGAGCAGTTCTTC.

The sample holds a few counts of this clone. V and J are TRBV7-9 and TRBJ1-2, with a tentative D call TRBD1 (5 bases). Germline CDR1 and CDR2: SEHNR and FQNEAQ (reference sequence). This CDR3 is built from 16 residues. The germline V and J ends were trimmed by 6 bases and 4 bases, with 21 bases remaining between them. CDR3 in DNA: TGTGCCAGCAGGCCTGAATGGGCGGAGAGGGGCTATGGCTACACCTTC. This encodes CASRPEWAERGYGYTF.

This clone has only one observation. This chain uses TRBV2 with TRBJ1-5, with D perhaps TRBD1 (5 bases). The V and J ends lost 1 base and 6 bases respectively, with 7 bases between them. CDR1 is SNHLY, CDR2 FYNNEI, per germline. This CDR3 spans 13 amino acids. The CDR3 is CASSEDGGQPQHF. CDR3 nucleotides: TGTGCCAGCAGTGAAGATGGGGGTCAGCCCCAGCATTTT. The whole variable domain, filled in from reference TRBV2 and TRBJ1-5, reads EPEVTQTPSHQVTQMGQEVILRCVPISNHLYFYWYRQILGQKVEFLVSFYNNEISEKSEIFDDQFSVERPDGSNFTLKIRSTKLEDSAMYFCASSEDGGQPQHFGDGTRLSIL.

The chain joins TRBV11-2 to TRBJ2-1, with D maybe TRBD1 (5 bases). CDR1 and CDR2 from the germline V gene are SGHAT and FQNNGV. The CDR3 length is 17 residues. V was pared by 1 base and J by 0 bases, with 13 bases between. CDR3 DNA sequence: TGTGCCAGCAGCTTAGCTGCAGGGTTTAGCTCCTACAATGAGCAGTTCTTC. It translates to CASSLAAGFSSYNEQFF.

This sequence joins TRBV2 and TRBJ1-1; D is undetermined. Trimming removed 5 bases at V and 0 bases at J, with 7 bases between. Germline V gene data show CDR1 as SNHLY and CDR2 as FYNNEI. The CDR3 length is 13 residues. CDR3 in amino acids: CASSPKMNTEAFF. The DNA of the CDR3 is TGTGCCAGCAGTCCTAAGATGAACACTGAAGCTTTCTTT.

The genes are TRBV4-2 and TRBJ1-2, with 7 bases identical to TRBD1. J lost 6 bases, V lost 0 bases, and 7 bases had no gene match. The CDR3 loop spans 15 amino acids. In germline, CDR1 is LGHNA, CDR2 YNFKEQ. CDR3 DNA sequence: TGTGCCAGCAGCCAAGATAGAAGGGACAGAAATGGCTACACCTTC. This codes for CASSQDRRDRNGYTF.

The V gene is TRBV5-1, the J gene TRBJ1-3; possibly TRBD1 for D (5 bases). Germline CDR1 is SGHRS and CDR2 is YFSETQ. The CDR3 is 17 residues long. V was shortened by 1 base and J by 0 bases, with 14 bases between the two germline ends. CDR3: CASSLYRGTYSGNTIYF. The CDR3 DNA follows: TGCGCCAGCAGCTTGTATAGAGGGACCTACTCTGGAAACACCATATATTTT.